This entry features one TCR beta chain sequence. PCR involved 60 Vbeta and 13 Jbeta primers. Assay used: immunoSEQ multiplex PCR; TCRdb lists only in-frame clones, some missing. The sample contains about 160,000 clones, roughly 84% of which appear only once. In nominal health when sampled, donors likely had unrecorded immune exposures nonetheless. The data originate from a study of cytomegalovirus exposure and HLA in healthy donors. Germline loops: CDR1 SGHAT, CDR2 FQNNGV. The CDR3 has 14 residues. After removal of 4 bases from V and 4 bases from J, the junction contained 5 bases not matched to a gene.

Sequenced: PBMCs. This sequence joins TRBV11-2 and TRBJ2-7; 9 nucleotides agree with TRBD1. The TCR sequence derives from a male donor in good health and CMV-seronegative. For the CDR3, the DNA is TGTGCCAGCAGCTCCCAGACAGGGGGGTACGAGCAGTACTTC. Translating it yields CASSSQTGGYEQYF.